The T cell receptor beta chain described here comes from a study of T cell repertoires in cytomegalovirus infection. Study details: Indications came from public TCR beta signatures; they pointed to CMV infection and to a matching HLA type.

A single record per CDR3 protein comes from TCRdb applying MiXCR to the reads. Here the sample spans about 490,000 distinct CDR3 sequences, 10% to 12% being singletons. This clonotype was counted only a few times. CDR1 and CDR2 from the germline V gene are DFQATT and SNEGSKA (reference sequence). V shed 3 bases and J shed 4 bases, with 12 bases lying between them. This CDR3 spans 13 amino acids. The receptor was isolated from a human donor in good health (CMV status not recorded). Some clones in this sample may be carry-over from other donors' samples. The V gene is TRBV20-1, the J gene TRBJ1-2, with D uncertain. The sample was PBMCs. This CDR3 reads CSASSTATYGYTF. The DNA of the CDR3 is TGCAGTGCTAGCAGCACAGCTACCTATGGCTACACCTTC.